The clone carrying this T cell receptor (beta chain) was counted a few times. This entry is derived from a study of T-cell reconstitution after alpha-beta-depleted transplantation in children. The CDR3 totals 14 residues. Trimming cost V 1 base and J 0 bases, with 7 bases left between them. Germline assignment: CDR1 SGHKS and CDR2 YYEKEE (reference sequence). Preparing the TCRbeta library involved the use of unique molecular identifiers. MiXCR, applied by TCRdb to the PCR reads, yields one record per CDR3 protein. The data show roughly 170,000 distinct CDR3 sequences, around 7% seen once. The sample in question was PBMCs from the stem cell graft donor, obtained from the stem cell graft. The chain links TRBV5-5 to TRBJ1-1; D ambiguous. The clonotype originates from a human donor who donated a stem cell graft to a child with Wiskott-Aldrich syndrome. The CDR3 region is CASSLRVMNTEAFF. CDR3 bases: TGTGCCAGCAGCTTGCGGGTAATGAACACTGAAGCTTTCTTT.